This entry features one TCR beta chain sequence. Its target antigen remains unknown. No much larger clone is present one base from it, and per-base qualities are unavailable. Additional DNA sequences in this sample encode the identical CDR3. Collaborating institutions collected whole blood in K2EDTA tubes following their own protocols. For TCRbeta analysis, collaborators shipped samples in one of three forms: frozen whole blood, isolated PBMCs, or DNA extracted from either of those sample types. The source of the sample is a study of blood T cell repertoires in COVID-19 (TCRdb year 2020). As for the study more broadly: Samples from collaborators originated in the United States, Italy and Spain and spanned both the acute and convalescent phases of COVID-19. The material from the prospective study consisted of cDNA or gDNA derived from T cells, B-cell-depleted T cells, or PBMCs. Deeply sampled blood TCRbeta repertoires from subjects exposed to, actively infected with, or recovered from COVID-19 were included in the dataset. A freely available public database, intended as a resource for researchers studying the immune response to SARS-CoV-2, is where the repertoires were released. The samples were drawn from the first 160 participants of the ongoing ImmuneRACE study and from over 950 subjects provided by 6 global collaborators. Nearly every sample came with metadata listing a de-identified subject ID, COVID-19 status, age in years and sex. Where available, HLA class I and class II types were taken from metadata supplied by the sample provider and were not determined by assay-based typing.

TCRbeta CDR3 regions were amplified from genomic DNA by means of the immunoSEQ Assay, a bias-controlled multiplex PCR. Under the source paper's analysis protocol: The number of nucleated cells in each sample was estimated by amplification of reference gene primers within the assay. To quantify the absolute abundance of each unique TCRbeta CDR3 rearrangement, sequence reads were collapsed and filtered. Productive Simpson clonality was computed per sample as the square root of Simpson's diversity index over productive rearrangements. TCRdb retrieved this table from immuneACCESS and kept in-frame rearrangements only. Not all clones are present; in checked studies, unresolved V genes account for under half, and no reason is known for the remainder. V and J calls plus clone size are reproduced from that table; the DNA served to infer D and trimming. Counted in this sample were over 400,000 clones; 70% to 90% of them appeared once. The top ten clonotypes cover 3% to 3.5% of the sample.

Results and caveats for the whole study, not just this receptor: How much clinical and demographic metadata was included differed by source and by participant, and the metadata was provided uncurated.

The germline V gene supplies CDR1 SGHDN and CDR2 FVKESK. CDR3 length: 16 amino acids, cysteine to phenylalanine. Just CDR3 DNA is preserved here, 48 bases in frame from base 1. The trim is 0 bases for V and 0 bases for J, with a gap of 9 bases between the germline ends. Input material: peripheral blood. The V gene is TRBV14 and the J gene is TRBJ2-4; the D gene remains uncertain. The receptor was derived from a human donor in a cohort sampled during active COVID-19. The CDR3 region has the sequence CASSQDLRLAKNIQYF. In nucleotides, the sequence is TGTGCCAGCAGCCAAGATCTGAGACTAGCCAAAAACATTCAGTACTTC.